The next 3 T cell receptor beta chains were all read from a single sample in a study of persistence of HIV-infected CD4 T cells. Cells were stimulated with overlapping HIV-1 Gag 15-mer peptides. Sorted nonresponding memory CD4+ T cells were CD40L-negative, CD69-negative, CD45RO-high. The antigens these receptors bind are not known. Sequencing used immunoSEQ version 4 in survey mode. Clones were read by immunoSEQ multiplex PCR, and TCRdb kept only the in-frame ones, dropping some. This sample has tens of thousands of clones, with around four fifths found just once. Specimen: CD4+ T cells sorted from PBMCs after approximately 19-hour stimulation, collected from a patient who received antiretroviral therapy. These receptors were obtained from an adult woman with HIV who was CMV-seropositive.

As for this clone: Other DNA sequences within the sample encode an identical CDR3. The rearrangement links TRBV7-3 to TRBJ2-5; TRBD2 might be the D (6 bases). This CDR3 is built from 13 residues. CDR1 and CDR2 from the germline V gene are SGHTA and FQGTGA. The V gene lost 2 bases and the J gene lost 4 bases, with 8 bases spanning the gap. The CDR3 region is CASSLGGLETQYF. The CDR3 DNA sequence: TGTGCCAGCAGCTTAGGAGGGCTAGAGACCCAGTACTTC. The whole variable domain, remainder taken from reference TRBV7-3 and TRBJ2-5, is GAGVSQTPSNKVTEKGKYVELRCDPISGHTALYWYRQSLGQGPEFLIYFQGTGAADDSGLPNDRFFAVRPEGSVSTLKIQRTERGDSAVYLCASSLGGLETQYFGPGTRLLVL.

There are a few counts of this clone. The chain has TRBV19 and TRBJ1-5, with no clear D. The V end lost 7 bases, the J end lost 0 bases, and 7 bases lay between the germline ends. CDR3 length: 13 residues. Germline-derived CDR1 and CDR2 are LNHDA and SQIVND (reference sequence). The chain's CDR3 is CASKFDSNQPQHF. Here the CDR3 DNA reads TGTGCCAGTAAGTTCGATAGCAATCAGCCCCAGCATTTT.

In its sample, this clone is medium-sized. The gene calls are TRBV19 and TRBJ1-3; no clear D. The germline gives CDR1 LNHDA, CDR2 SQIVND (reference sequence). The CDR3 consists of 15 residues. V lost 3 bases and J lost 3, with 12 bases in between. The CDR3 here is CASSMAEGIGNTIYF. CDR3 DNA: TGTGCCAGTAGTATGGCGGAGGGTATTGGAAACACCATATATTTT. The variable domain in full, completed from reference TRBV19 and TRBJ1-3, reads DGGITQSPKYLFRKEGQNVTLSCEQNLNHDAMYWYRQDPGQGLRLIYYSQIVNDFQKGDIAEGYSVSREKKESFPLTVTSAQKNPTAFYLCASSMAEGIGNTIYFGEGSWLTVV.